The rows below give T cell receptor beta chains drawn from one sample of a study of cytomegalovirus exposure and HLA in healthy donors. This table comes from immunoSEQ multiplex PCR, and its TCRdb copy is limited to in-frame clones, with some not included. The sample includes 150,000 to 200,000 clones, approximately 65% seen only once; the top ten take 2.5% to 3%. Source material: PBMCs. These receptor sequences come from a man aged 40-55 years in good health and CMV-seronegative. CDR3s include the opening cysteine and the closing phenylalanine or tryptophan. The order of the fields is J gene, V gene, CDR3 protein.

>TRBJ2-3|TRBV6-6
CAVRDRGYTDTQYF
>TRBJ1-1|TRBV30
CAWRGEGWAEAFF
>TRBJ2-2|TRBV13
CASSQGANTGELFF
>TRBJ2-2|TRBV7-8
CASSLVSGVYLTGELFF
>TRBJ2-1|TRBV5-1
CASSLDRRSSYNEQFF
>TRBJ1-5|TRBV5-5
CASSSTGGGQPQHF
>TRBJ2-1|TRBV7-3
CASSLTLAGGYNEQFF
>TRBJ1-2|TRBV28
CASSLFVRGLGTGNGYTF
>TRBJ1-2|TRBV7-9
CASSHLGLRGTNYGYTF
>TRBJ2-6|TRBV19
CASGTASSGANVLTF
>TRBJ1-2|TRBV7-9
CASSLDGTRGYTF
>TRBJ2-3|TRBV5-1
CASSLGLAGTDTQYF
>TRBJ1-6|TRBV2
CASNHLIRWRGQGDDNSPLHF
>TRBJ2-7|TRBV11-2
CASSLAAASGYYEQYF
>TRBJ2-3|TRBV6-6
CASSQTGTGGADTQYF
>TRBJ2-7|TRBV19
CASSMTGSSYEQYF
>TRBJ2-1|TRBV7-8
CASGLGVEQFF